The 18 T cell receptor beta chains below were found in one sample sequenced in a study of OX40 agonist ivuxolimab in advanced cancers. Clones were read by immunoSEQ multiplex PCR, and TCRdb kept only the in-frame ones, dropping some. The data contain some 45,000 clones, approximately 82% of them singletons. Here the sequenced sample was CD4+ or CD8+ T cells sorted from blood, taken in a trial of the OX40 agonist ivuxolimab. These receptors all stem from an adult with an advanced solid tumor such as melanoma, head and neck, liver or kidney cancer.

The chain joins TRBV16 to TRBJ1-5; D gene unclear. Germline lookup yields CDR1 KGHSY and CDR2 FQNENV. CDR3 length equals 14 residues. The V and J ends lost 4 bases and 4 bases respectively, with 11 bases between them. The CDR3 coding sequence is TGTGCCAGCAGCCCCCGACCGGGAAATCAGCCCCAGCATTTT. This translates into CASSPRPGNQPQHF. The full variable domain, with the rest looked up from reference TRBV16 and TRBJ1-5, is GEEVAQTPKHLVRGEGQKAKLYCAPIKGHSYVFWYQQVLKNEFKFLISFQNENVFDETGMPKERFSAKCLPNSPCSLEIQATKLEDSAVYFCASSPRPGNQPQHFGDGTRLSIL.

The chain has TRBV6-1 and TRBJ1-6; the D gene is possibly TRBD1 (6 bases). The CDR3 is 13 residues long. Germline-derived CDR1 and CDR2 are MNHNS and SASEGT. With 10 bases removed from V and 9 bases from J, the gap between germline ends came to 16 bases. The CDR3 loop is CATLTLRGSPLHF. The CDR3, as DNA: TGTGCCACCTTAACTCTCAGGGGTTCACCCCTCCACTTT.

The J gene is TRBJ2-7, the V gene TRBV19; 14 nucleotides line up with TRBD2. Unmatched junction bases numbered 12, after V lost 5 bases and J lost 6 bases. Germline loops: CDR1 LNHDA, CDR2 SQIVND (reference sequence). The CDR3 spans 17 residues. CDR3 protein: CASSEGQGLAGVPEQYF. Here the CDR3 DNA reads TGTGCCAGTAGTGAAGGACAGGGACTAGCGGGAGTCCCCGAGCAGTACTTC.

The rearrangement uses TRBV5-1 and TRBJ1-2; 8 bases are a match to TRBD1. The V gene's germline CDR1 is SGHRS and CDR2 YFSETQ. Trimming took 6 bases from V and 0 from J; bases not matched to a gene: 4. The CDR3 is 14 residues long. CDR3 amino acids: CASKSGQANYGYTF. The CDR3 DNA is TGCGCCAGCAAATCGGGACAGGCTAACTATGGCTACACCTTC. Full variable domain (missing parts from reference TRBV5-1 and TRBJ1-2): KAGVTQTPRYLIKTRGQQVTLSCSPISGHRSVSWYQQTPGQGLQFLFEYFSETQRNKGNFPGRFSGRQFSNSRSEMNVSTLELGDSALYLCASKSGQANYGYTFGSGTRLTVV.

V usage is TRBV7-9 and J usage is TRBJ2-7, with a possible D match to TRBD2 (6 bases). Germline CDR1 is SEHNR and CDR2 is FQNEAQ (reference sequence). This CDR3 contains 17 residues. V was pared by 0 bases and J by 2 bases, with 17 bases between. DNA of the CDR3: TGTGCCAGCAGCTTAGCGGTAGCGGCGTTGAAGGCCTACGAGCAGTACTTC. Translated: CASSLAVAALKAYEQYF.

The chain joins TRBV27 to TRBJ2-1; D perhaps matches TRBD2 (5 bases). Germline CDR1 MNHEY, CDR2 SMNVEV (reference sequence). CDR3 length: 14 residues. V shed 5 bases and J shed 0 bases, with 8 bases lying between them. The CDR3 loop is CASSSGSSYNEQFF. The CDR3 DNA sequence: TGTGCCAGCAGTAGCGGAAGCTCCTACAATGAGCAGTTCTTC.

The chain recombines TRBV7-9 with TRBJ1-1, with TRBD1 as a possible D gene (6 bases). The CDR3 consists of 15 residues. With 2 bases removed from V and 3 bases from J, the gap between germline ends came to 13 bases. The germline V gene has CDR1 SEHNR and CDR2 FQNEAQ (reference sequence). CDR3 sequence: CASSLYREVDTEAFF. CDR3 DNA sequence: TGTGCCAGCAGCTTATACAGGGAAGTGGACACTGAAGCTTTCTTT.

This chain joins TRBV7-2 and TRBJ1-1; D gene ambiguous. The CDR3 contains 15 residues. The V gene lost 2 bases and the J gene lost 0 bases, with 10 bases spanning the gap. The germline gives CDR1 SGHTA, CDR2 FQGNSA. CDR3 loop: CASSLSSGMNTEAFF. CDR3 DNA: TGTGCCAGCAGCTTATCGTCGGGTATGAACACTGAAGCTTTCTTT.

The CDR3 sequence: CAISEKGLNYGYTF. The DNA of the CDR3 is TGTGCCATCAGTGAGAAGGGGCTTAACTATGGCTACACCTTC. V usage is TRBV10-3 and J usage is TRBJ1-2; D might be TRBD1 (5 bases). The CDR3 runs 14 residues. Germline values: CDR1 ENHRY, CDR2 SYGVKD. V was clipped by 2 bases and J by 1 base, with 8 bases between them.

This clone was detected once. The CDR3 reads CASRKGTSGVNNEQFF. The DNA for the CDR3 is TGTGCCAGCAGAAAGGGGACTAGCGGGGTAAACAATGAGCAGTTCTTC. The chain employs TRBV6-6 and TRBJ2-1; TRBD2 aligns across 13 bases. The CDR3 runs 16 residues. Per germline, CDR1 MNHNY and CDR2 SVGAGI (reference sequence). V gave up 6 bases and J gave up 5 bases; unmatched junction bases: 7.

In this sample, this clone turned up a few times. V gene TRBV9 combines with J gene TRBJ1-2; D gene unclear. The germline V gene encodes CDR1 SGDLS and CDR2 YYNGEE. The CDR3 length is 13 residues. V lost 4 bases to trimming and J lost 4 bases, with 11 bases between them. The CDR3, as DNA: TGTGCCAGCAGCAAGGACTTTGGCTATGGCTACACCTTC. Protein sequence: CASSKDFGYGYTF.

The V and J genes are TRBV7-8 and TRBJ2-7, with 11 bases aligning to TRBD2. Per germline, CDR1 SGHVS and CDR2 FQNEAQ. The J segment lost 0 bases and the V segment lost 5 bases, leaving 18 bases of the junction unmatched. The CDR3 length is 20 residues. The CDR3 loop is CASSPYRVLAGGTFSYEQYF. CDR3 DNA: TGTGCCAGCAGCCCGTATAGGGTCCTAGCGGGGGGCACTTTCTCCTACGAGCAGTACTTC.

J is TRBJ2-2 and V is TRBV7-9; 13 nucleotides match TRBD2. Germline trimming cut 4 bases from V and 6 bases from J; bases unmatched to any gene: 8. From germline, CDR1 is SEHNR and CDR2 FQNEAQ (reference sequence). The CDR3 sequence is 17 residues long. CDR3 coding DNA: TGTGCCAGCAGCTCCCCGACTAGCGGGGGGCCCCCCGGGGAGCTGTTTTTT. Its translation: CASSSPTSGGPPGELFF. Based on the CDR3 plus reference TRBV7-9 and TRBJ2-2, the full variable domain is DTGVSQNPRHKITKRGQNVTFRCDPISEHNRLYWYRQTLGQGPEFLTYFQNEAQLEKSRLLSDRFSAERPKGSFSTLEIQRTEQGDSAMYLCASSSPTSGGPPGELFFGEGSRLTVL.

This chain uses TRBV6-9 with TRBJ1-1; 7 bases fit TRBD1. The CDR3 has 15 amino acids. Trimming removed 3 bases from V and 4 bases from J; junction bases left unmatched: 8. Looked up from germline, CDR1 is MNHGY and CDR2 is SVAAGI. The CDR3 nucleotides are TGTGCCAGCAGTTACCGCGGCCCAGGGGGCACTGAAGCTTTCTTT. Protein sequence: CASSYRGPGGTEAFF.

This chain uses TRBV10-2 with TRBJ2-7; 8 nucleotides match TRBD2. V was pared by 7 bases and J by 2 bases, with 4 bases of the junction left unmatched. This CDR3 is 13 amino acids long. Germline V gives CDR1 WSHSY, CDR2 SAAADI. CDR3 loop: CASKTSGPYEQYF. The CDR3 coding sequence is TGCGCCAGCAAAACTAGCGGCCCCTACGAGCAGTACTTC.

The chain has TRBV11-1 and TRBJ2-7; no clear D. Germline V gene data show CDR1 as SGHAT and CDR2 as FQDESV (reference sequence). The CDR3 is 16 residues long. V was pared by 5 bases and J by 2 bases, with 19 bases between. The CDR3 coding sequence is TGTGCCAGCAGCCCCAAGTGGCGACTCGGAGCCTACGAGCAGTACTTC. It yields the protein CASSPKWRLGAYEQYF.

The V call is TRBV7-9, the J call TRBJ1-2; 8 bases line up with TRBD1. CDR1 and CDR2 from the germline V gene are SEHNR and FQNEAQ (reference sequence). The J segment lost 4 bases and the V segment lost 5 bases, leaving 12 bases of the junction unmatched. CDR3 size: 16 residues. The CDR3 loop is CASSPGTGHGAYGYTF. In DNA, the CDR3 is TGTGCCAGCAGCCCAGGGACAGGCCATGGGGCCTATGGCTACACCTTC.

Comments on this clone: Since no conserved phenylalanine or tryptophan closes the CDR3, a read error is the likely cause. The rearrangement links TRBV9 to TRBJ1-6; D gene uncertain. V lost 1 base and J 9 bases, leaving 11 bases between the germline ends. CDR1 SGDLS and CDR2 YYNGEE come from the germline V gene. The CDR3 is made up of 14 amino acids. Written as DNA, the CDR3 is TGTGCCAGCAGCGTACTCTCTGTGGGTTCACCCCTCCACCTT. Amino acids: CASSVLSVGSPLHL.